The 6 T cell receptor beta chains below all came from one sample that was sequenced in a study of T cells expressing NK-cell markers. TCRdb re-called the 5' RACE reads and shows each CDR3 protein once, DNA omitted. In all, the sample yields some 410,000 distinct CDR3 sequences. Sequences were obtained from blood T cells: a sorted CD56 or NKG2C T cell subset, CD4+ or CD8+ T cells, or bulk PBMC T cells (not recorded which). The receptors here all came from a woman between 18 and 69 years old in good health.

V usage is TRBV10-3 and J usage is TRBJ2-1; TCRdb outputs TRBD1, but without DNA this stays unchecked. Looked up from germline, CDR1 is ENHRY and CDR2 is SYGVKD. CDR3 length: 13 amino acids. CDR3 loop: CAISVGTEDEQFF.

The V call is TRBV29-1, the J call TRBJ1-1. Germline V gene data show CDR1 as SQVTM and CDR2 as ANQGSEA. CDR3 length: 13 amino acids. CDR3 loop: CSVEVAANTEAFF.

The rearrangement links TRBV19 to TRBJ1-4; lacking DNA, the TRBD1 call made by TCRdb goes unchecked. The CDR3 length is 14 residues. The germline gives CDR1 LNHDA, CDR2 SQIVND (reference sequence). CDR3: CASSAQAGDEKLFF.

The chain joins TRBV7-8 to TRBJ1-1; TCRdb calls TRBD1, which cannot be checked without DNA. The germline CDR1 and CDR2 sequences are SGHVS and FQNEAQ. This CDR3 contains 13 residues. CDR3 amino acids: CASSSLMGTEAFF.

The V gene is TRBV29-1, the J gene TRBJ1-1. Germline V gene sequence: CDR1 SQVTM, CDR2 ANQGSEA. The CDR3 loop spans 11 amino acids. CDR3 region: CSVWGGTEAFF.

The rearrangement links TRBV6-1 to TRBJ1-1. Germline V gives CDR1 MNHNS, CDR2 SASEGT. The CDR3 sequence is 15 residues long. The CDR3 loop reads CASSELFKGITEAFF.